Listed here are 2 T cell receptor beta chains from one sample, sequenced in a study of monozygotic twins with inflammatory bowel disease. From its re-call of the 5' RACE reads, TCRdb lists each CDR3 protein once, without DNA. The sample has around 450,000 distinct CDR3 sequences. The material sequenced was blood. The receptors derive from a human donor with ulcerative colitis or Crohn's disease, or a healthy co-twin of an affected twin (not recorded which).

The chain has TRBV6-5 and TRBJ1-5; lacking DNA, the TRBD1 call made by TCRdb goes unchecked. Per germline, CDR1 MNHEY and CDR2 SVGAGI. This CDR3 is 17 amino acids long. This CDR3 is CASSYSKGHLLNQPQHF.

This chain joins TRBV2 and TRBJ2-1; as DNA is missing, the TRBD2 call by TCRdb cannot be tested. This CDR3 spans 15 amino acids. Germline V lookup: CDR1 SNHLY, CDR2 FYNNEI. The CDR3 spells CASRLLAGGGNEQFF. Together with reference TRBV2 and TRBJ2-1, the CDR3 gives the full variable domain: EPEVTQTPSHQVTQMGQEVILRCVPISNHLYFYWYRQILGQKVEFLVSFYNNEISEKSEIFDDQFSVERPDGSNFTLKIRSTKLEDSAMYFCASRLLAGGGNEQFFGPGTRLTVL.